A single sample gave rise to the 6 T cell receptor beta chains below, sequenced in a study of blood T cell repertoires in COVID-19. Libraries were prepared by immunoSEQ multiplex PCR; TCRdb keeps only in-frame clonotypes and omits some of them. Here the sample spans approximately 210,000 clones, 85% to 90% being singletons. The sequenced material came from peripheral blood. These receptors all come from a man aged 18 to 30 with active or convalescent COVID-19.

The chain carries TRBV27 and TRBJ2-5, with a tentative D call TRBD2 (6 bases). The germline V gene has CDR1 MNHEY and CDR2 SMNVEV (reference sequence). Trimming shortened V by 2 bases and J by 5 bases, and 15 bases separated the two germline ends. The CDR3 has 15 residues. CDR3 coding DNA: TGTGCCAGCAGTTTACGGGCGGGGAAATTGGAGACCCAGTACTTC. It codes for CASSLRAGKLETQYF.

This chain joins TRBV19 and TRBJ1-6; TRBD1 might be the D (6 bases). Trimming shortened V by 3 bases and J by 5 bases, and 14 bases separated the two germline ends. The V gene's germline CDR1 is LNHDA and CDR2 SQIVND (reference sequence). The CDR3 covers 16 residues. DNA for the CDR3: TGTGCCAGTAGTATTTTACAGGGAAGGAATAATTCACCCCTCCACTTT. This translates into CASSILQGRNNSPLHF.

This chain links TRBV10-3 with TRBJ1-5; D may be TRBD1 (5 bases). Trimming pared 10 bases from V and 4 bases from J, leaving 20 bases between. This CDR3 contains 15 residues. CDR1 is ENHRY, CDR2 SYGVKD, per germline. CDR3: CATTPKTGRNQPQHF. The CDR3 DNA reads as TGTGCCACAACACCCAAAACAGGACGAAATCAGCCCCAGCATTTT.

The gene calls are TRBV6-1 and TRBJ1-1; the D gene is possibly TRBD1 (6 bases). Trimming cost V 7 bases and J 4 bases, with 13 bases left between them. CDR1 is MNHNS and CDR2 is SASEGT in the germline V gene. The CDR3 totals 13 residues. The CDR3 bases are TGTGCCAGCAACAAACAGGGATCCACTGAAGCTTTCTTT. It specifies CASNKQGSTEAFF.

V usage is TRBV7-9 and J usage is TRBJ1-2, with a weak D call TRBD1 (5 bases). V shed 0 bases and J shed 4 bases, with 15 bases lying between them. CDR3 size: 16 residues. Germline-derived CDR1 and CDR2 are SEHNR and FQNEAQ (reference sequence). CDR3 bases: TGTGCCAGCAGCTTAGCGATAGTAGGGCAGGGCTATGGCTACACCTTC. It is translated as CASSLAIVGQGYGYTF. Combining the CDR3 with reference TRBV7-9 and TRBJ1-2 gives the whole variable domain DTGVSQNPRHKITKRGQNVTFRCDPISEHNRLYWYRQTLGQGPEFLTYFQNEAQLEKSRLLSDRFSAERPKGSFSTLEIQRTEQGDSAMYLCASSLAIVGQGYGYTFGSGTRLTVV.

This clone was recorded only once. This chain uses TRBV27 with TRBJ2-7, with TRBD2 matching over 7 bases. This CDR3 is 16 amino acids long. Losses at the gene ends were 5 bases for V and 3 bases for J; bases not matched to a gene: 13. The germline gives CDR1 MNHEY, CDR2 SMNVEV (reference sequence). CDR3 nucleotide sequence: TGTGCCAGCAGTACCCCGAGCCGGACTAGTCTCTACGAGCAGTACTTC. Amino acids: CASSTPSRTSLYEQYF.